The 19 T cell receptor beta chains listed next were all sequenced from one sample in a study of blood T cell repertoires in COVID-19. The repertoire was sequenced with immunoSEQ multiplex PCR; TCRdb's copy has only in-frame clones and lacks some. The sample holds fewer than 110,000 clones, around 92% seen once. The specimen sequenced was peripheral blood. The origin of the receptors is a man in his forties with active or convalescent COVID-19.

The J gene is TRBJ1-6, the V gene TRBV4-3; TRBD1 matches 9 bases. The CDR3 runs 16 residues. The trim removed 2 bases at V and 6 bases at J, leaving 5 bases unmatched. Looked up from germline, CDR1 is LGHNA and CDR2 is YSLEER. Here the CDR3 DNA reads TGCGCCAGCAGCCAAATACAGGGGGCAGTTAATTCACCCCTCCACTTT. It encodes CASSQIQGAVNSPLHF.

The rearrangement joins TRBV27 to TRBJ2-1; D not resolved. Per germline, CDR1 MNHEY and CDR2 SMNVEV (reference sequence). V was pared by 6 bases and J by 4 bases, with 16 bases between. The CDR3 has 15 amino acids. The CDR3, as DNA: TGTGCCAGCAGACCAGTTTTCACCCCATACAATGAGCAGTTCTTC. It encodes CASRPVFTPYNEQFF.

The V call is TRBV6-5, the J call TRBJ1-4, with D uncertain. V dropped 2 bases and J dropped 5 bases, with 9 bases sitting between them. Germline lookup yields CDR1 MNHEY and CDR2 SVGAGI. The CDR3 totals 14 residues. CDR3 coding DNA: TGTGCCAGCAGTTACGGGCAGCAGAATGAAAAACTGTTTTTT. Protein sequence: CASSYGQQNEKLFF.

The chain combines TRBV11-2 with TRBJ2-7; possibly TRBD2 for D (5 bases). Germline V CDR1 and CDR2: SGHAT, FQNNGV. The CDR3 is 15 amino acids. V was cut by 5 bases and J by 4 bases, with 18 bases left in between. This CDR3 is CASSRFGQTGYEQYF. The CDR3 region has the DNA TGTGCCAGCAGCCGCTTTGGGCAAACGGGGTACGAGCAGTACTTC.

The genes are TRBV6-5 and TRBJ2-7; D may be TRBD2 (7 bases). This CDR3 is built from 15 residues. V was cut by 0 bases and J by 3 bases, with 12 bases left in between. The V gene's germline CDR1 is MNHEY and CDR2 SVGAGI. CDR3 region: CASSYSGGRGYEQYF. CDR3 bases: TGTGCCAGCAGTTACTCCGGGGGGCGGGGCTACGAGCAGTACTTC.

V is TRBV15 and J is TRBJ1-5; a weak D match, TRBD1 (5 bases). The CDR3 has 18 residues. The germline V gene has CDR1 LNHNV and CDR2 YYDKDF (reference sequence). Trimming removed 0 bases from V and 0 bases from J, with 15 bases in between. CDR3 sequence: CATSREIVVGLSNQPQHF. The CDR3 region has the DNA TGTGCCACCAGCAGAGAGATCGTTGTGGGACTTAGCAATCAGCCCCAGCATTTT.

The V gene is TRBV24-1, the J gene TRBJ2-3; TRBD1 agrees at 11 bases. V trimming: 5 bases; J trimming: 2 bases; junction bases outside the gene matches: 2. The CDR3 totals 15 residues. The V gene's germline CDR1 is KGHDR and CDR2 SFDVKD. The CDR3: CATSGTGGSTDTQYF. CDR3 bases: TGTGCCACCAGTGGGACAGGGGGCTCCACAGATACGCAGTATTTT.

The V call is TRBV19, the J call TRBJ1-3; D call uncertain. The germline gives CDR1 LNHDA, CDR2 SQIVND (reference sequence). The CDR3 has 14 residues. With 3 bases removed from V and 0 bases from J, the gap between germline ends came to 6 bases. The CDR3 loop is CASSIGVSGNTIYF. The CDR3 bases are TGTGCCAGTAGTATCGGGGTCTCTGGAAACACCATATATTTT.

This rearrangement joins TRBV18 to TRBJ1-2, with TRBD1 matching 7 bases. The CDR3 has 17 residues. CDR1 and CDR2 (germline): KGHSH, LQKENI. Losses at the gene ends were 2 bases for V and 0 bases for J; bases not matched to a gene: 9. For the CDR3, the DNA is TGTGCCAGCTCACCAATCCCCGGGACAGTCCCTAACTATGGCTACACCTTC. Protein product: CASSPIPGTVPNYGYTF.

This sequence joins TRBV28 and TRBJ2-1; 13 bases fit TRBD2. After removal of 3 bases from V and 6 bases from J, the junction contained 2 bases not matched to a gene. The germline V gene encodes CDR1 MDHEN and CDR2 SYDVKM. The CDR3 extends over 15 amino acids. CDR3 in amino acids: CASSLGLAGSNEQFF. DNA for the CDR3: TGTGCCAGCAGTTTGGGACTAGCGGGGAGCAATGAGCAGTTCTTC.

The CDR3 coding sequence is TGTGCCAGTAGGGACAGACAAGAGACCCAGTACTTC. It is translated as CASRDRQETQYF. V and J are TRBV19 and TRBJ2-5; a possible D gene is TRBD1 (6 bases). Trimming cost V 6 bases and J 2 bases, with 7 bases left between them. Germline CDR1 reads LNHDA; CDR2 reads SQIVND (reference sequence). The CDR3 covers 12 residues.

This chain links TRBV5-6 with TRBJ2-7; 12 bases align to TRBD2. The CDR3 contains 15 residues. The trim removed 5 bases at V and 5 bases at J, leaving 8 bases unmatched. CDR1 is SGHDT, CDR2 YYEEEE, per germline. The CDR3 protein is CASRLAGGPGHEQYF. The CDR3, as DNA: TGTGCCAGCAGGCTAGCGGGAGGGCCGGGCCACGAGCAGTACTTC.

Only a few counts were recorded for this clone. V usage is TRBV24-1 and J usage is TRBJ1-2; no firm D call. CDR1 and CDR2 from the germline V gene are KGHDR and SFDVKD. V was pared by 1 base and J by 7 bases, with 9 bases between. This CDR3 comprises 13 residues. CDR3: CATSDFDARGYTF. The CDR3 DNA follows: TGTGCCACCAGTGATTTTGATGCGCGTGGCTACACCTTC.

J is TRBJ2-1 and V is TRBV7-9; 10 nucleotides line up with TRBD1. Germline CDR1 is SEHNR and CDR2 is FQNEAQ (reference sequence). The CDR3 extends over 16 amino acids. The junction had 10 bases not matched to a gene; V was cut back by 5 bases and J by 6 bases. This CDR3 reads CASSTRTGGVTNEQFF. The CDR3 DNA reads as TGTGCCAGCAGCACCCGGACAGGGGGTGTTACCAATGAGCAGTTCTTC.

The rearrangement joins TRBV28 to TRBJ2-7; 7 bases map to TRBD1. J was trimmed by 5 bases and V by 6 bases; bases with no gene match: 7. The length of the CDR3 is 13 residues. Germline V lookup: CDR1 MDHEN, CDR2 SYDVKM. In DNA, the CDR3 is TGTGCCAGCAGGAACCGGGACAGCCACGAGCAGTACTTC. Amino acids: CASRNRDSHEQYF.

V usage is TRBV18 and J usage is TRBJ1-3, with D unclear. V was trimmed by 2 bases and J by 6 bases, leaving 14 bases between them. CDR1 is KGHSH, CDR2 LQKENI, per germline. This CDR3 is 15 amino acids long. The CDR3 is CASSPDGVRENTIYF. The CDR3 DNA reads as TGTGCCAGCTCACCAGATGGGGTACGGGAAAACACCATATATTTT.

This chain links TRBV3-1 (or the pseudogene TRBV3-2) with TRBJ2-7; 7 bases agree with TRBD1. The CDR3 is 14 amino acids. The germline CDR1 and CDR2 sequences are LGHDT and YNNKEL (reference sequence). With 3 bases clipped from V and 3 bases from J, the junction kept 5 bases outside the gene matches. This CDR3 is CASSQGQNLYEQYF. The CDR3 bases are TGTGCCAGCAGCCAGGGACAGAACCTCTACGAGCAGTACTTC.

The chain is built from TRBV5-1 and TRBJ2-1; D gene unclear. Trimming took off 2 bases at V and 0 bases at J, with 3 bases between the two ends. The CDR3 contains 13 residues. CDR1 SGHRS and CDR2 YFSETQ come from the germline V gene. CDR3 DNA sequence: TGCGCCAGCAGCTTTCGCTCCTACAATGAGCAGTTCTTC. It specifies CASSFRSYNEQFF.

This clone was found many times. The chain employs TRBV4-3 and TRBJ1-5; possible D gene TRBD1, 5 bases. Germline CDR1 LGHNA, CDR2 YSLEER. V was clipped by 1 base and J by 6 bases, with 19 bases between them. This CDR3 region has 17 residues. CDR3 loop: CASSQGRIFGGSQPQHF. The CDR3 nucleotides are TGCGCCAGCAGCCAAGGCCGGATCTTCGGGGGAAGTCAGCCCCAGCATTTT.